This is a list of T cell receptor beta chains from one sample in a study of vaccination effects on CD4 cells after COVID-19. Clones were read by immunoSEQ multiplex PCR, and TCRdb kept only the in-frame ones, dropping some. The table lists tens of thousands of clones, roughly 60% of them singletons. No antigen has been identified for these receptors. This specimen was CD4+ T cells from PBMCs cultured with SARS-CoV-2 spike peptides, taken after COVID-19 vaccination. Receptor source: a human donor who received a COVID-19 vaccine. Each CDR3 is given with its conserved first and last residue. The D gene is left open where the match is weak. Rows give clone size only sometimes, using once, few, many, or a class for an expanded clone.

CDR3aa: CASSELVRVNTEAFF
CDR3nt: TGTGCCAGCAGTGAACTTGTCAGGGTGAACACTGAAGCTTTCTTT
j_gene: TRBJ1-1
d_gene: -
v_gene: TRBV2
abundance: -

CDR3aa: CASSSQQGNTIYF
CDR3nt: TGTGCCAGCAGCTCTCAACAGGGAAACACCATATATTTT
j_gene: TRBJ1-3
d_gene: -
v_gene: TRBV5-4
abundance: -

CDR3aa: CATSRDGRGQGELNTEAFF
CDR3nt: TGTGCCACCAGCAGAGATGGGAGGGGACAGGGAGAGCTGAACACTGAAGCTTTCTTT
j_gene: TRBJ1-1
d_gene: TRBD1
v_gene: TRBV15
abundance: once

CDR3aa: CASSDVPSGRGEQYF
CDR3nt: TGTGCCAGCAGTGACGTTCCCAGCGGGAGGGGAGAGCAGTACTTC
j_gene: TRBJ2-7
d_gene: TRBD2
v_gene: TRBV6-2/TRBV6-3
abundance: -

CDR3aa: CASQTAPSGNTIYF
CDR3nt: TGTGCCAGCCAGACTGCTCCCTCTGGAAACACCATATATTTT
j_gene: TRBJ1-3
d_gene: -
v_gene: TRBV5-5
abundance: -

CDR3aa: CSVDPQGSTSSYGYTF
CDR3nt: TGCAGCGTTGACCCACAGGGTTCCACTTCCAGCTATGGCTACACCTTC
j_gene: TRBJ1-2
d_gene: -
v_gene: TRBV29-1
abundance: -

CDR3aa: CASSFGWGNTEAFF
CDR3nt: TGTGCCAGCAGTTTCGGATGGGGGAACACTGAAGCTTTCTTT
j_gene: TRBJ1-1
d_gene: -
v_gene: TRBV27
abundance: few

CDR3aa: CASSLEAGYNSPLHF
CDR3nt: TGTGCCAGCAGCTTGGAGGCAGGGTATAATTCACCCCTCCACTTT
j_gene: TRBJ1-6
d_gene: -
v_gene: TRBV5-4
abundance: -

CDR3aa: CATSGRDSWYQETQYF
CDR3nt: TGTGCCACCAGTGGTCGGGACAGCTGGTACCAAGAGACCCAGTACTTC
j_gene: TRBJ2-5
d_gene: TRBD1
v_gene: TRBV24-1
abundance: few

CDR3aa: CASSLHTSDSTVF
CDR3nt: TGTGCCAGCAGCTTACATACAAGCGACAGTACAGTCTTC
j_gene: TRBJ2-1
d_gene: -
v_gene: TRBV11-2
abundance: -

CDR3aa: CSASSSGRSYEQYF
CDR3nt: TGCAGTGCTAGTAGTAGCGGGAGAAGTTACGAGCAGTACTTC
j_gene: TRBJ2-7
d_gene: TRBD2
v_gene: TRBV20-1
abundance: few

CDR3aa: CASSIDSRGRTEAFF
CDR3nt: TGTGCCAGTAGTATAGATTCCAGGGGACGTACTGAAGCTTTCTTT
j_gene: TRBJ1-1
d_gene: -
v_gene: TRBV19
abundance: -

CDR3aa: CAAGGRERDTQYF
CDR3nt: TGTGCCGCCGGGGGAAGAGAGCGGGATACGCAGTATTTT
j_gene: TRBJ2-3
d_gene: -
v_gene: TRBV2
abundance: -

CDR3aa: CASSIGTGAPYGYTF
CDR3nt: TGTGCCAGTAGTATAGGGACAGGGGCCCCCTATGGCTACACCTTC
j_gene: TRBJ1-2
d_gene: TRBD1
v_gene: TRBV19
abundance: few

CDR3aa: CASSLAGRTSGANVLTF
CDR3nt: TGCGCCAGCAGCTTGGCCGGGCGGACCTCTGGGGCCAACGTCCTGACTTTC
j_gene: TRBJ2-6
d_gene: -
v_gene: TRBV5-1
abundance: -

CDR3aa: CASRGGQSLIMGNTEAFF
CDR3nt: TGCGCCAGCAGGGGGGGGCAGTCTCTAATTATGGGGAACACTGAAGCTTTCTTT
j_gene: TRBJ1-1
d_gene: -
v_gene: TRBV5-1
abundance: -

CDR3aa: CASSPGRGGGLTDTQYF
CDR3nt: TGTGCCAGCAGCCCAGGGCGCGGCGGGGGGCTCACAGATACGCAGTATTTT
j_gene: TRBJ2-3
d_gene: TRBD2
v_gene: TRBV7-8
abundance: -

CDR3aa: CASSVRTGQSTEAFF
CDR3nt: TGTGCCAGCAGCGTAAGAACGGGACAGAGCACTGAAGCTTTCTTT
j_gene: TRBJ1-1
d_gene: TRBD1
v_gene: TRBV9
abundance: -

CDR3aa: CASSLGWGPPDTQYF
CDR3nt: TGTGCCAGCAGTTTGGGATGGGGCCCGCCAGATACGCAGTATTTT
j_gene: TRBJ2-3
d_gene: -
v_gene: TRBV27
abundance: -

CDR3aa: CASSRDPSGNSYNEQFF
CDR3nt: TGCGCCAGCAGCCGTGACCCCAGCGGGAACTCCTACAATGAGCAGTTCTTC
j_gene: TRBJ2-1
d_gene: TRBD2
v_gene: TRBV5-1
abundance: -

CDR3aa: CSASIPGRNQPQHF
CDR3nt: TGCAGTGCTAGTATCCCGGGTAGGAATCAGCCCCAGCATTTT
j_gene: TRBJ1-5
d_gene: -
v_gene: TRBV20-1
abundance: -

CDR3aa: CASSRFGNTEAFF
CDR3nt: TGTGCCAGCAGCAGGTTCGGGAACACTGAAGCTTTCTTT
j_gene: TRBJ1-1
d_gene: -
v_gene: TRBV6-5
abundance: -

CDR3aa: CASSTTGTTQEKLFF
CDR3nt: TGTGCCAGTAGTACGACCGGGACAACACAGGAAAAACTGTTTTTT
j_gene: TRBJ1-4
d_gene: -
v_gene: TRBV19
abundance: medium-sized

CDR3aa: CASSTGTGGAGEKLFF
CDR3nt: TGTGCCAGCAGCACCGGGACAGGGGGCGCCGGGGAAAAACTGTTTTTT
j_gene: TRBJ1-4
d_gene: TRBD1
v_gene: TRBV5-4
abundance: -

CDR3aa: CASTNTGRDHKSNYGYTF
CDR3nt: TGTGCCAGTACCAACACAGGGAGGGACCACAAATCTAACTATGGCTACACCTTC
j_gene: TRBJ1-2
d_gene: -
v_gene: TRBV19
abundance: -

CDR3aa: CASSDLAGGPDTQYF
CDR3nt: TGTGCCAGCAGTGACTTAGCGGGAGGGCCAGATACGCAGTATTTT
j_gene: TRBJ2-3
d_gene: TRBD2
v_gene: TRBV6-4
abundance: -

CDR3aa: CATSRALETQYF
CDR3nt: TGTGCCACCAGCAGAGCCCTGGAGACCCAGTACTTC
j_gene: TRBJ2-5
d_gene: -
v_gene: TRBV15
abundance: -